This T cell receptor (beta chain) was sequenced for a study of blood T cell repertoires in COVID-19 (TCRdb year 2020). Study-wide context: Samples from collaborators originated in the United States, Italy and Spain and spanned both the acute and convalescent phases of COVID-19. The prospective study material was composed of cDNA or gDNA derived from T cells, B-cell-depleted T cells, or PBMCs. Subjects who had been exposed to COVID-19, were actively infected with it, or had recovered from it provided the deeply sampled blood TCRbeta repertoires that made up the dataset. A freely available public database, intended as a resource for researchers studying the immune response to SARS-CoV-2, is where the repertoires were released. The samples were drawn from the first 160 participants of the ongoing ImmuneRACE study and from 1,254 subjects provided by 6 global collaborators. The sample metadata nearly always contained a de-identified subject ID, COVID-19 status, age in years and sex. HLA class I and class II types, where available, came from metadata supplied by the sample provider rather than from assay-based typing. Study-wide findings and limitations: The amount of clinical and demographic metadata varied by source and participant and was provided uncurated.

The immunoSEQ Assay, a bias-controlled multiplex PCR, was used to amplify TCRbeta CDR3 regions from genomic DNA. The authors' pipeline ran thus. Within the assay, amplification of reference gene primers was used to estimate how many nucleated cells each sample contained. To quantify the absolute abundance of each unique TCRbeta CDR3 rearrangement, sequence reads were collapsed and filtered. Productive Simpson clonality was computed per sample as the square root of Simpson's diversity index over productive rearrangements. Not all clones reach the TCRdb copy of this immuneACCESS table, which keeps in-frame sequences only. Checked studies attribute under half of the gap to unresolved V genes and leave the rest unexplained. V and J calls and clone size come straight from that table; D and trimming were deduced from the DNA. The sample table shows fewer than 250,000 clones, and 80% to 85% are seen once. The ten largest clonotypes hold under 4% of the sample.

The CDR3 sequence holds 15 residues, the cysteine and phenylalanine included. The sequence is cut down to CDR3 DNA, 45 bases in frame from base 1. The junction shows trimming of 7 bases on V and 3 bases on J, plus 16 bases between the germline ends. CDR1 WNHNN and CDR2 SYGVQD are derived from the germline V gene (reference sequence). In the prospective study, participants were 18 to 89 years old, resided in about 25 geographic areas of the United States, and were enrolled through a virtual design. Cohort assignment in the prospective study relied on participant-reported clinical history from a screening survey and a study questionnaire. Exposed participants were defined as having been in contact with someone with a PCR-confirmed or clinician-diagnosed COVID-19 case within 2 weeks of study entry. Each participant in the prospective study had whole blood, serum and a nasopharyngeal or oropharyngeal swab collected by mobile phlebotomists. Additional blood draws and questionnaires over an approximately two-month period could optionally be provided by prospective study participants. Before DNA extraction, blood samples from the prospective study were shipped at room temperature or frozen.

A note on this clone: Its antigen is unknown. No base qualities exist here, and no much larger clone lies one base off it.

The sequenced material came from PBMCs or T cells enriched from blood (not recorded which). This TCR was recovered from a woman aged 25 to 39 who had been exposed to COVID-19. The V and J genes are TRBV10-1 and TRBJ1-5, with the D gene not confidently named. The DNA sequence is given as TGCGCCAGCATAGCACTCGGCCCCCTCAATCAGCCCCAGCATTTT. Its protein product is CASIALGPLNQPQHF.